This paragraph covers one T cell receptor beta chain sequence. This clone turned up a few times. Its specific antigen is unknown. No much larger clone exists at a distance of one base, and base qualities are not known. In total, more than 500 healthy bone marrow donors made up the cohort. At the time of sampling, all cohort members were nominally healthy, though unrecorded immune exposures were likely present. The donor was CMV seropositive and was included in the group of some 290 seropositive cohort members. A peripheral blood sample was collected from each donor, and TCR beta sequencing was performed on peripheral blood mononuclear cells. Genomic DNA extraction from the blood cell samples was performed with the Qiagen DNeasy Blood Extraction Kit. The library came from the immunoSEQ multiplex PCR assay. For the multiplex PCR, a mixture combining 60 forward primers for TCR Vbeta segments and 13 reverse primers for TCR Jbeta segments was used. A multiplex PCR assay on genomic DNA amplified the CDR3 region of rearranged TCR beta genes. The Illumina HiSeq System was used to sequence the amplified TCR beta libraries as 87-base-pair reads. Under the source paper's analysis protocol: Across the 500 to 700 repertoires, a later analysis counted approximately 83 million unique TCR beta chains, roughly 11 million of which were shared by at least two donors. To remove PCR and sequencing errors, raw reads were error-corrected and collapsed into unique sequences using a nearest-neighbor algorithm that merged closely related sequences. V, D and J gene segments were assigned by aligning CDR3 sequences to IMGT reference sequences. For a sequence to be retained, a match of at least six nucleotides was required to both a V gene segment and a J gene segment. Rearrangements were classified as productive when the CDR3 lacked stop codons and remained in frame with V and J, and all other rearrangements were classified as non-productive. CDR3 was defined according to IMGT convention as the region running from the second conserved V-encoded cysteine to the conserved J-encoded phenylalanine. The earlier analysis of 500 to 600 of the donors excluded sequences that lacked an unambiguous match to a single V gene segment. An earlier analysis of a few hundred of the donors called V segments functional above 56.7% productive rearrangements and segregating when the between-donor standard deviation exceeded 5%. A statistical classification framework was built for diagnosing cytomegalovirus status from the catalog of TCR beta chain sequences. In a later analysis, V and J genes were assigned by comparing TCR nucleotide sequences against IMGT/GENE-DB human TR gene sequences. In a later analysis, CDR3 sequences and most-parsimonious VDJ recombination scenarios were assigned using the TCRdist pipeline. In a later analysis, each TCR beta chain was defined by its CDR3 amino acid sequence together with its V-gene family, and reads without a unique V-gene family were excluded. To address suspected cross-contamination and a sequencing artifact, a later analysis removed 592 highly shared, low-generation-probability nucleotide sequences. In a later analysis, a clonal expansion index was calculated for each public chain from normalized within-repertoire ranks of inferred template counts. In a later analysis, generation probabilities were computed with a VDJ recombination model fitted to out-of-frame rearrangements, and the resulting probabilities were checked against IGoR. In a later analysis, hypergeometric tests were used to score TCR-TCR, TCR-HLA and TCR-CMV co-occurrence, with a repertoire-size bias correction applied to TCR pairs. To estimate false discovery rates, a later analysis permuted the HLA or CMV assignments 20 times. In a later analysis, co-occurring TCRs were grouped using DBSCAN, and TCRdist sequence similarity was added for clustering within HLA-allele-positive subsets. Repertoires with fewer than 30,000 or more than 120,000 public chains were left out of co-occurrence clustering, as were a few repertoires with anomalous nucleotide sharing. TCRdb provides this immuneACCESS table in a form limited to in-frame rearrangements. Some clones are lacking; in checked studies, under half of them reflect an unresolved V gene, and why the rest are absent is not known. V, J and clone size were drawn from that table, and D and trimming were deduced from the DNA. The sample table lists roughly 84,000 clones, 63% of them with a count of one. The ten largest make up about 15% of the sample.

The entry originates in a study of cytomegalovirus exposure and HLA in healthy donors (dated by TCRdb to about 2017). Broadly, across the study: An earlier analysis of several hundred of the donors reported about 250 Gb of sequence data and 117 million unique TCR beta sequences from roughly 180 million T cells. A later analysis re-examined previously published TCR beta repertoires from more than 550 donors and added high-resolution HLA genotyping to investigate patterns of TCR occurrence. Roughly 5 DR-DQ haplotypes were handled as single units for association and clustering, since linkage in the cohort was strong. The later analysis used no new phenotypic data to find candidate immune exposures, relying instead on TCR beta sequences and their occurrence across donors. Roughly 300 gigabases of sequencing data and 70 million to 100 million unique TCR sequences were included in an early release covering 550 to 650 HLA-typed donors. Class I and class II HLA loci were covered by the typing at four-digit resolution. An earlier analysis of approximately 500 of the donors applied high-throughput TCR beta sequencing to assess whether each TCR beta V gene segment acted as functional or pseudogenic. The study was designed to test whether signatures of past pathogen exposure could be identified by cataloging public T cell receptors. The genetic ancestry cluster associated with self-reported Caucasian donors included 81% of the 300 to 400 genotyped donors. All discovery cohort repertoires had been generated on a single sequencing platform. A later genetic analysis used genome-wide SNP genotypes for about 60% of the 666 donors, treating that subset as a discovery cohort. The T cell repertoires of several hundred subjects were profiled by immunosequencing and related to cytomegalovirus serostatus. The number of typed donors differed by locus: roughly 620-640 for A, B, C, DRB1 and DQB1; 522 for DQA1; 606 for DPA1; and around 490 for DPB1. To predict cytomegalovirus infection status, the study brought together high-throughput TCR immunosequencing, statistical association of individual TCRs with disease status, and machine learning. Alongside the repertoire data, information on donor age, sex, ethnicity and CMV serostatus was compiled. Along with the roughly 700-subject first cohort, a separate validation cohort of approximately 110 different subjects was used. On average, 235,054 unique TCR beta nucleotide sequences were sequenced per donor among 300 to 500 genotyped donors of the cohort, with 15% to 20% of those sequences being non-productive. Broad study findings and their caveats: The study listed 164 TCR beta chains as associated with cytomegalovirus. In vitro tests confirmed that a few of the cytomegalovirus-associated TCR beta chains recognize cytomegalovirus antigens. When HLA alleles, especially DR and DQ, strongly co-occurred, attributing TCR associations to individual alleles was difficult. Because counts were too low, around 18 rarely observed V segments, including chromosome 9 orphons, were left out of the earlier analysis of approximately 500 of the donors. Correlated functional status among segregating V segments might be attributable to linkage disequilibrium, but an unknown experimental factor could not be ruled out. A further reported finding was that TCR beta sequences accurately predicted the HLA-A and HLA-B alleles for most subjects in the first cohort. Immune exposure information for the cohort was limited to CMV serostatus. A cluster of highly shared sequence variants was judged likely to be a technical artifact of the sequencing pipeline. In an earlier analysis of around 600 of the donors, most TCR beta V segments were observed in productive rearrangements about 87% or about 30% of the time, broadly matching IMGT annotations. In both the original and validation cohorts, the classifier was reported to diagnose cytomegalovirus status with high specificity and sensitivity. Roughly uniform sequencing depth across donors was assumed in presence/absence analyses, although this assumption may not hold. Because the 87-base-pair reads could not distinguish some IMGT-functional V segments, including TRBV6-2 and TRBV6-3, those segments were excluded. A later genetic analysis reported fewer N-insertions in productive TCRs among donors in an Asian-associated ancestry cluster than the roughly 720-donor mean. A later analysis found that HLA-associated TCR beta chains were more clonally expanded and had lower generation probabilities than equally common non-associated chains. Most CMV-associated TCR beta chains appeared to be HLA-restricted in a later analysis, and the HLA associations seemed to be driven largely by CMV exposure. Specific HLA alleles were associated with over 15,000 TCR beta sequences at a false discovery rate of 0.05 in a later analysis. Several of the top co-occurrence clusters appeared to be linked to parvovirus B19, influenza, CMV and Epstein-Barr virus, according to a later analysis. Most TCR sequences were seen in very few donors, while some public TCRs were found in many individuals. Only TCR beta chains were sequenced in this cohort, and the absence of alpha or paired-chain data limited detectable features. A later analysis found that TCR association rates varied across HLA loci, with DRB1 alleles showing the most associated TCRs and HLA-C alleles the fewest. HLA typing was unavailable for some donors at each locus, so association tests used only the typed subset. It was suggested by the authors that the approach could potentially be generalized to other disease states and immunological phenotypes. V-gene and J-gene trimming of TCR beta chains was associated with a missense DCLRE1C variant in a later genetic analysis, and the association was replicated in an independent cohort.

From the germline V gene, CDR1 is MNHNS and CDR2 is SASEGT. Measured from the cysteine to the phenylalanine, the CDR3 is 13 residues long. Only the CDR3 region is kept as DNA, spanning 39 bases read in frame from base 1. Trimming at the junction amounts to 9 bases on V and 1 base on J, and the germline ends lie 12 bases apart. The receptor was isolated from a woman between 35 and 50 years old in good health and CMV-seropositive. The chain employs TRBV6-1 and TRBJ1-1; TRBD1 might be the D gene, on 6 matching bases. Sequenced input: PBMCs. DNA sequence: TGTGCCAGTCACAGGGTTACGAACACTGAAGCTTTCTTT. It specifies CASHRVTNTEAFF.